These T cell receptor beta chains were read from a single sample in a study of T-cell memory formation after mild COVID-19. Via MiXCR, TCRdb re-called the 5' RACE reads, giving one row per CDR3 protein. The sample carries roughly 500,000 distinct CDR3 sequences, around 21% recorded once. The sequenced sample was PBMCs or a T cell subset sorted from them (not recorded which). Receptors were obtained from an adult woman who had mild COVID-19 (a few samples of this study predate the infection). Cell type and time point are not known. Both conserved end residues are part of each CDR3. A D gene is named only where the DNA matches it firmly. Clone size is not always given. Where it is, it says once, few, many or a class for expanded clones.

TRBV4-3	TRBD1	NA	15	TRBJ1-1	TGCGCCAGCAGCCAAGTTGTTGCCCGCAGGGGGGAAGCCTTCTTT	CASSQVVARRGEAFF
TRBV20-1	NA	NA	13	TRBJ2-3	TGCAGTGCTGGACTCTTTGGCACAGATACGCAGTATTTT	CSAGLFGTDTQYF
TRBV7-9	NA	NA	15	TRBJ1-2	TGTGCCAGCAGCTTAGAGTACCCTCTTCACTATGGCTACACCTTC	CASSLEYPLHYGYTF
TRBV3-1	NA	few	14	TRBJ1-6	TGTGCCAGCAGCCAAAGACAGGCTAATTCACCCCTCCACTTT	CASSQRQANSPLHF
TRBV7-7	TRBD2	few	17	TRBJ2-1	TGTGCTAGCAGCTTAGCTCCGCCGGGACTAGCGGCCCATGAGCAGTTCTTC	CASSLAPPGLAAHEQFF
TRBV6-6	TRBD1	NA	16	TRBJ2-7	TGTGCCAGCAGTTACTCTTGGGGACAGGGGATATACGAGCAGTACTTC	CASSYSWGQGIYEQYF
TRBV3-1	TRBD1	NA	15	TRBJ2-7	TGTGCCAGCAGCCAAGGAACAGGGGGGATGTACGAGCAGTACTTC	CASSQGTGGMYEQYF
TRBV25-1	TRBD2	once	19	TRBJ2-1	TGTGCCAGCAGTGAAGGGGCTAGCGGGATCCTGCTAGGGAACAGTGAGCAGTTCTTC	CASSEGASGILLGNSEQFF
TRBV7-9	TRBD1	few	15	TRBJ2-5	TGTGCCAGCAGCCCCACCCGACAGGGACGGGAGACCCAGTACTTC	CASSPTRQGRETQYF
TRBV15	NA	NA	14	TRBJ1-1	TGTGCCACCAGCAGAGATCGAGCAGTGACTGAAGCTTTCTTT	CATSRDRAVTEAFF
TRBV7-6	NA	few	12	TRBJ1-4	TGTGCCAGCAGGGGCAATAATGAAAAACTGTTTTTT	CASRGNNEKLFF
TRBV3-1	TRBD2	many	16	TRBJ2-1	TGTGCCAGCAGCCAAGTGGAGCGGGGATATTACAATGAGCAGTTCTTC	CASSQVERGYYNEQFF
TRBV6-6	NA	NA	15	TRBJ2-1	TGTGCCAGCAGTTACCCCTCTTCGACAGGCTATGAGCAGTTCTTC	CASSYPSSTGYEQFF
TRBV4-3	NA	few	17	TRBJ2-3	TGCGCCAGCAGCCAGGGGACTCCAGGGCGGGGCACAGATACGCAGTATTTT	CASSQGTPGRGTDTQYF
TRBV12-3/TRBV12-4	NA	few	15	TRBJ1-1	TGTGCCAGCAGGGAACAAGGCCCCTTGAACACTGAAGCTTTCTTT	CASREQGPLNTEAFF
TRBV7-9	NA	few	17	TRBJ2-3	TGTGCCAGCAGCTTAGGCTCTGGTGCGGGCCACACAGATACGCAGTATTTT	CASSLGSGAGHTDTQYF
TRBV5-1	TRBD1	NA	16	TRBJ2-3	TGCGCCAGCAGCACCCTGACAGGGGGCAGCACAGATACGCAGTATTTT	CASSTLTGGSTDTQYF
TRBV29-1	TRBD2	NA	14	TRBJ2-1	TGCAGCGTTGAGATGCGGGAGGGCCCTAATGAGCAGTTCTTC	CSVEMREGPNEQFF
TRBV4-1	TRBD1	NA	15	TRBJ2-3	TGCGCCAGCAGCCAAGGGACAGGATCTTCTATTACGCAGTATTTT	CASSQGTGSSITQYF
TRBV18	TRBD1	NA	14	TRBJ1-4	TGTGCCAGCTCAAAAGGGACAGGGAATGAAAAACTGTTTTTT	CASSKGTGNEKLFF
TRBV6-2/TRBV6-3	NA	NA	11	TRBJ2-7	TGTGCCGGGGTGGAGCCGTACGAGCAGTACTTC	CAGVEPYEQYF
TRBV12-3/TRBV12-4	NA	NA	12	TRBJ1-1	TGTGCCAGCAGTTTAGATGCCGTGCGGGCTTTCTTT	CASSLDAVRAFF
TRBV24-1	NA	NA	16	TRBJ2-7	TGTGCCACCAGTGAATTGAGCCCGGATGGGGCCTACGAGCAGTACTTC	CATSELSPDGAYEQYF
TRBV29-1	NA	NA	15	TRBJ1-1	TGCAGCGTTGAATCAGGGGCTTATGTTCGGGGGATGGCTTTCTTT	CSVESGAYVRGMAFF
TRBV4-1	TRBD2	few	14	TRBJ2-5	TGCGCCAGCAGCCAAGTCACTAGCGTGGAGACCCAGTACTTC	CASSQVTSVETQYF
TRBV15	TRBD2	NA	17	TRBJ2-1	TGTGCCACCAGCACCTTGGATTTGCGGGGGGGTTGGAATGAGCAGTTCTTC	CATSTLDLRGGWNEQFF
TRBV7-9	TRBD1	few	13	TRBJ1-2	TGTGCCAGCAGCCTGCTGACAGGGACTGGCTACACCTTC	CASSLLTGTGYTF
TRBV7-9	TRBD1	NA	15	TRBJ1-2	TGTGCCAGCAGCTCGGACAGGAGAAAAGACTATGGCTACACCTTC	CASSSDRRKDYGYTF
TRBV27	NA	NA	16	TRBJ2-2	TGTGCCAGCAGTCCAAAGGGACCCGGAGCCACCGGGGAGCTGTTTTTT	CASSPKGPGATGELFF
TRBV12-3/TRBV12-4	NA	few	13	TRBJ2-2	TGTGCCAGCAGTCGGCAGGGCTCCGGGGAGCTGTTTTTT	CASSRQGSGELFF
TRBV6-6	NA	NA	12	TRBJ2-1	TGTGCCACAGATATAGCTAACAATGAGCAGTTCTTC	CATDIANNEQFF
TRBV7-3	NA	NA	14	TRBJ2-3	TGTGCCAGCAGCTCGGGTCTAGGGGCAGATACGCAGTATTTT	CASSSGLGADTQYF
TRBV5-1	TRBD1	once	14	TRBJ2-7	TGCGCCAGCGCCCAGGTACAGGGGAGTTACGAGCAGTACTTC	CASAQVQGSYEQYF
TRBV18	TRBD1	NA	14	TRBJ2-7	TGTGCCAGCTCACCACAGGGGGCCACCTACGAGCAGTACTTC	CASSPQGATYEQYF
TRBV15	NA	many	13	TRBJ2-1	TGTGCCACCAGCAGAGTCGCAGGGAATGAGCAGTTCTTC	CATSRVAGNEQFF
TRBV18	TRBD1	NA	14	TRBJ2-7	TGTGCCAGCTCTGGGACAGGGACTCGCTACGAGCAGTACTTC	CASSGTGTRYEQYF
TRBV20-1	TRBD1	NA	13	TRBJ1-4	TGCAGTGCCCTCGACAGGGGAGGTGAAAAACTGTTTTTT	CSALDRGGEKLFF
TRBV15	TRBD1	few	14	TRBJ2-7	TGTGCCACCAGATACACAGGGGGGACCTACGAGCAGTACTTC	CATRYTGGTYEQYF
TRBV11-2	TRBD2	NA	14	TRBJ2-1	TGTGCCAGCAGGAGACTAGCTCGGATCGATGAGCAGTTCTTC	CASRRLARIDEQFF
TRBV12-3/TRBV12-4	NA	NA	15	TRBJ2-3	TGTGCCATCAGGATTCCGGGACTTAGCACAGATACGCAGTATTTT	CAIRIPGLSTDTQYF
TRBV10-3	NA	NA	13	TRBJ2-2	TGTGCCATCTCGTCGCCGGGCACCGGGGAGCTGTTTTTT	CAISSPGTGELFF
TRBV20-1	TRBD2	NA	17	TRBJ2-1	TGCAGTGCTAGACGGCCCCCAGCGGGGACGGTATACAATGAGCAGTTCTTC	CSARRPPAGTVYNEQFF
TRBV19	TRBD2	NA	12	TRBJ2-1	TGTGCCAGTAGGCGGGAGACAAATGAGCAGTTCTTC	CASRRETNEQFF
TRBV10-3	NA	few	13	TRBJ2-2	TGTGCCATCAGTGAGGCAGGGGCCGGGGAGCTGTTTTTT	CAISEAGAGELFF
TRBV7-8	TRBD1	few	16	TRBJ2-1	TGTGCCAGCAGCCCCCCGGACAGGGTCTCCTACAATGAGCAGTTCTTC	CASSPPDRVSYNEQFF
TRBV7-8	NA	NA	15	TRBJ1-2	TGTGCCAGCAGCCCTGGTGCTGTCCAAAACTATGGCTACACCTTC	CASSPGAVQNYGYTF
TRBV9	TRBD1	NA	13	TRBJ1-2	TGTGCCAGCAGCGTCGGGACAGTCAATGGCTACACCTTC	CASSVGTVNGYTF
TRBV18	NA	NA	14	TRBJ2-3	TGTGCCAGCCTGAGTTGGTCCAGCACAGATACGCAGTATTTT	CASLSWSSTDTQYF
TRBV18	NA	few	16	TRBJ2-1	TGTGCCAGCTCACCTTCTGGGGGAGGTTTTGGCAATGAGCAGTTCTTC	CASSPSGGGFGNEQFF
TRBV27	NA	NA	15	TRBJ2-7	TGTGCCAGCAGTTTATCTTACAGGACATCCTACGAGCAGTACTTC	CASSLSYRTSYEQYF
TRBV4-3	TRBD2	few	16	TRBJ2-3	TGCGCCAGCAGCCAAGGGACTAGCCGATACACAGATACGCAGTATTTT	CASSQGTSRYTDTQYF
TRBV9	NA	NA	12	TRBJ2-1	TGTGCCAGCAGCGCTGTGGCGGGTGAGCAGTTCTTC	CASSAVAGEQFF
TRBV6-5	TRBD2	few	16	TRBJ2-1	TGTGCCAGCAGCCTCCCCGGGACTAGCGGGAGTAATGAGCAGTTCTTC	CASSLPGTSGSNEQFF